This T cell receptor beta chain was observed in a study of identical twins. TCRdb re-analysed the 5' RACE reads in MiXCR, keeping a single row per CDR3 protein. Of over 250,000 distinct CDR3 sequences listed, roughly 10% are singletons. This clonotype showed up many times. These data were also filed under a second study, of yellow fever vaccine responses in identical twins.

The sequenced material came from CD8+ T cells sorted from blood. This sequence originates from a woman younger than 35 in good health.

The CDR3 loop is CASRKESADTQYF. DNA of the CDR3: TGTGCCAGCAGAAAGGAGAGCGCAGATACGCAGTATTTT. This rearrangement joins TRBV12-3 or TRBV12-4 to TRBJ2-3, with D unresolved. This CDR3 is 13 amino acids long. The V and J ends lost 6 bases and 4 bases respectively, with 11 bases between them.